The 27 T cell receptor beta chains presented below share a single source sample, sequenced in a study of vaccination effects on CD4 cells after COVID-19. No antigen has been assigned to these receptors. In the ViraFEST assay, antigen-specific CD4+ clonotypes were identified by expansion after peptide-pool stimulation. Culture proceeded for more than nine days, and CD4+ T cells were then isolated. Participants were vaccinated with two doses of either the BNT162b2 or mRNA-1273 vaccine. TCRdb keeps only in-frame clones here, not all; method: immunoSEQ multiplex PCR. The table records approximately 26,000 clones, more than 60% of them present only once. Here the sequenced sample was CD4+ T cells from PBMCs cultured with HCoV-NL63 spike peptides, taken after COVID-19 vaccination. Receptor source: a human donor who received a COVID-19 vaccine.

This clone was seen a few times. The gene calls are TRBV2 and TRBJ1-2; 8 bases agree with TRBD1. The trim removed 3 bases at V and 7 bases at J, leaving 1 base unmatched. The CDR3 is 12 amino acids. Per the germline V gene, CDR1 is SNHLY and CDR2 is FYNNEI. The CDR3 DNA sequence: TGTGCCAGCAGTGACAGGGGGCTTGGCTACACCTTC. The encoded protein is CASSDRGLGYTF.

This rearrangement joins TRBV6-5 to TRBJ1-2, with 11 bases that match TRBD1. Per the germline V gene, CDR1 is MNHEY and CDR2 is SVGAGI. CDR3 size: 15 residues. With V trimmed by 5 bases and J by 6 bases, 8 bases remained unmatched. The DNA of the CDR3 is TGTGCCAGCAGTACGGGACAGGGGGGCCAGGATGGCTACACCTTC. Its translation: CASSTGQGGQDGYTF.

The gene calls are TRBV6-5 and TRBJ1-5; the D gene is possibly TRBD1 (5 bases). From germline, CDR1 is MNHEY and CDR2 SVGAGI. CDR3 length equals 12 residues. V gave up 11 bases and J gave up 1 base, with 9 bases separating them. CDR3 sequence (DNA): TGTGCCGCAGGGAAGAGCAATCAGCCCCAGCATTTT. Encoded protein: CAAGKSNQPQHF.

This chain joins TRBV7-9 and TRBJ2-7, with a tentative D call TRBD2 (5 bases). V dropped 5 bases and J dropped 7 bases, with 24 bases sitting between them. Germline V CDR1 and CDR2: SEHNR, FQNEAQ (reference sequence). The CDR3 spans 16 residues. CDR3 in DNA: TGTGCCAGCAGCCAGCGGACTCCCCAAGAGGTGGGTGAGCAGTACTTC. It encodes CASSQRTPQEVGEQYF.

The chain is built from TRBV3-1 (or the pseudogene TRBV3-2) and TRBJ2-3, with D uncertain. With 6 bases removed from V and 2 bases from J, the gap between germline ends came to 15 bases. CDR1 and CDR2 (germline): LGHDT, YNNKEL (reference sequence). This CDR3 comprises 15 residues. The CDR3 loop is CASRPGPWDTDTQYF. CDR3 DNA: TGTGCCAGCAGACCCGGGCCTTGGGACACAGATACGCAGTATTTT.

This clone is a singleton in its sample. The gene calls are TRBV5-1 and TRBJ1-2; a possible D gene is TRBD1 (5 bases). Between the trimmed V and J ends, which lost 0 bases and 8 bases, there was a span of 14 bases. Looked up from germline, CDR1 is SGHRS and CDR2 is YFSETQ. The CDR3 covers 14 residues. The CDR3 DNA follows: TGCGCCAGCAGCTTGGGGGGCGCCGGGGGGGGCTACACCTTC. This gives the protein CASSLGGAGGGYTF.

The chain has TRBV3-1 (or the pseudogene TRBV3-2) and TRBJ2-1, with a weak D call TRBD2 (5 bases). The CDR3 extends over 16 amino acids. The V end was cut by 4 bases, the J end by 6 bases, with 19 bases between. Germline V gene data show CDR1 as LGHDT and CDR2 as YNNKEL (reference sequence). DNA of the CDR3: TGTGCCAGCAGCCGATCGGACTCCGCTTTGGCCAATGAGCAGTTCTTC. Translated: CASSRSDSALANEQFF.

The gene calls are TRBV14 and TRBJ2-1; no firm D call. This CDR3 comprises 16 residues. Trimming removed 4 bases from V and 5 bases from J, with 18 bases in between. In germline, CDR1 is SGHDN, CDR2 FVKESK. The DNA for the CDR3 is TGTGCCAGCAGCCCGTTAACGGACCTTTTCGACAATGAGCAGTTCTTC. It translates to CASSPLTDLFDNEQFF.

The genes are TRBV6-5 and TRBJ2-7, with D tentatively TRBD2 (5 bases). V lost 2 bases and J 3 bases, leaving 14 bases between the germline ends. The CDR3 loop spans 15 amino acids. Germline V gene sequence: CDR1 MNHEY, CDR2 SVGAGI. CDR3 region: CASSYGLALNYEQYF. The CDR3 region has the DNA TGTGCCAGCAGTTACGGCCTAGCCCTAAACTACGAGCAGTACTTC.

This sequence joins TRBV12-5 and TRBJ2-1, with D perhaps being TRBD1 or TRBD2 (5 bases each). V lost 1 base and J lost 6, with 22 bases in between. Germline CDR1 LGHNT, CDR2 FRNRAP. This CDR3 contains 18 residues. The CDR3 DNA reads TGTGCTAGTGGTTTGGATCATATAGGGACCCATGAAACCAATGAGCAGTTCTTC. It is translated as CASGLDHIGTHETNEQFF.

The chain links TRBV4-1 to TRBJ2-1; tentatively, D is TRBD1 (6 bases). In germline, CDR1 is MGHRA, CDR2 YSYEKL. CDR3 size: 15 residues. V lost 2 bases to trimming and J lost 5 bases, with 13 bases between them. The CDR3 region has the DNA TGCGCCAGCAGCCAAATGGCCCGGACAGACAATGAGCAGTTCTTC. It codes for CASSQMARTDNEQFF.

The chain employs TRBV5-4 and TRBJ2-7; TRBD2 agrees at 8 bases. Germline CDR1 and CDR2: SGHNT and YYREEE (reference sequence). V lost 4 bases and J lost 2; bases outside the gene matches: 5. The CDR3 runs to 14 residues. CDR3 coding DNA: TGTGCCAGCAGCCACGCGGGGGGCACCTACGAGCAGTACTTC. Translating it yields CASSHAGGTYEQYF.

About this clone itself: A read error may account for a junction end that differs from germline. The CDR3 region is CADATVDRRSGNTIYF. CDR3 nucleotides: TGCGCCGATGCAACCGTAGACAGGCGCTCTGGAAACACCATATATTTT. The chain is built from TRBV6-4 and TRBJ1-3, with D maybe TRBD1 (6 bases). Germline CDR1 MRHNA, CDR2 SNTAGT. This CDR3 is 16 amino acids long.

This chain links TRBV7-9 with TRBJ2-7; tentative D call: TRBD1 (6 bases). In germline, CDR1 is SEHNR, CDR2 FQNEAQ (reference sequence). The CDR3 is 12 residues long. Trimming took 8 bases from V and 3 from J, leaving 11 bases between them. CDR3 sequence: CASGAGDYEQYF. CDR3 nucleotide sequence: TGTGCCAGCGGGGCAGGGGACTACGAGCAGTACTTC.

This clone was observed a handful of times. The rearrangement uses TRBV7-9 and TRBJ1-6; the D gene is possibly TRBD1 (6 bases). CDR1 and CDR2 from the germline V gene are SEHNR and FQNEAQ (reference sequence). V was pared by 11 bases and J by 5 bases, with 19 bases between. This CDR3 has 15 amino acids. The CDR3 DNA reads as TGTGCCCCCCCGCCAGGGGCTAAACATAATTCACCCCTCCACTTT. Protein product: CAPPPGAKHNSPLHF.

V and J are TRBV5-6 and TRBJ2-7; possible D gene TRBD2, 6 bases. This CDR3 region has 14 residues. With 7 bases removed from V and 7 bases from J, the gap between germline ends came to 21 bases. The germline V gene encodes CDR1 SGHDT and CDR2 YYEEEE. The CDR3 bases are TGTGCCAGCGGTCGGAGGGGAGACCGGTGGGAGCAGTACTTC. This gives the protein CASGRRGDRWEQYF.

The chain links TRBV10-3 to TRBJ2-7; D is perhaps TRBD1 (5 bases). Trimming left V 11 bases short and J 1 base short, with 12 bases between. Germline CDR1 ENHRY, CDR2 SYGVKD. The CDR3 loop spans 12 amino acids. This CDR3 reads CAASGNSYEQYF. Written as DNA, the CDR3 is TGTGCCGCCTCAGGGAATTCCTACGAGCAGTACTTC.

This chain uses TRBV27 with TRBJ1-1; no reliable D call. Germline V gene lookup returns CDR1 MNHEY and CDR2 SMNVEV (reference sequence). This CDR3 is 13 amino acids long. Trimming removed 5 bases at V and 4 bases at J, with 11 bases between. The CDR3 coding sequence is TGTGCCAGCAGTACGAGACAAGGCACTGAAGCTTTCTTT. Residues: CASSTRQGTEAFF.

The V and J genes are TRBV4-2 and TRBJ2-3; 8 bases fit TRBD2. This CDR3 contains 16 residues. CDR1 LGHNA and CDR2 YNFKEQ come from the germline V gene. Trimming cost V 3 bases and J 3 bases; bases outside gene matches: 8. The CDR3 DNA reads TGTGCCAGCAGCCAGGGGACTAGGGGGAGAACAGATACGCAGTATTTT. Encoded protein: CASSQGTRGRTDTQYF.

V usage is TRBV19 and J usage is TRBJ1-4, with D possibly being TRBD1 (5 bases). Germline assignment: CDR1 LNHDA and CDR2 SQIVND (reference sequence). The CDR3 covers 14 residues. The V gene lost 6 bases and the J gene lost 3 bases, with 11 bases spanning the gap. In nucleotides, the CDR3 is TGTGCCAGTAGACCGGGGGGGTCTAATGAAAAACTGTTTTTT. This translates into CASRPGGSNEKLFF.

This clone was observed a single time. The V and J genes are TRBV7-6 and TRBJ2-1; 7 nucleotides match TRBD1. J was trimmed by 1 base and V by 1 base; bases with no gene match: 1. The CDR3 consists of 15 residues. Per germline, CDR1 SGHVS and CDR2 FNYEAQ. The CDR3 nucleotides are TGTGCCAGCAGCTTAGAGGGACAGTCCTACAATGAGCAGTTCTTC. Protein sequence: CASSLEGQSYNEQFF.

The rearrangement links TRBV4-1 to TRBJ1-2; D is ambiguous. CDR1 and CDR2 from the germline V gene are MGHRA and YSYEKL. Deletions cut 0 bases from V and 6 bases from J, with 11 bases between. The CDR3 has 14 amino acids. CDR3 in DNA: TGCGCCAGCAGCCAAGAGACCCCTTTGGATGGCTACACCTTC. Translated, it gives CASSQETPLDGYTF.

This clone was counted only a few times. The chain links TRBV11-2 to TRBJ1-5, with TRBD1 identical over 7 bases. Germline trimming cut 2 bases from V and 6 bases from J; bases unmatched to any gene: 7. The CDR3 has 15 residues. Germline V gene data show CDR1 as SGHAT and CDR2 as FQNNGV. Written as DNA, the CDR3 is TGTGCCAGCAGCTTAACCTCAGGGGGGGCTCAGCCCCAGCATTTT. This encodes CASSLTSGGAQPQHF.

This clone was counted a single time. The chain is built from TRBV10-2 and TRBJ2-5; 11 bases fit TRBD2. The CDR3 covers 14 residues. Germline V gene sequence: CDR1 WSHSY, CDR2 SAAADI. V shed 6 bases, J shed 3 bases, and the junction held 3 bases outside the gene matches. CDR3 nucleotide sequence: TGCGCCAGCAGGTTACTAGCGGGAGAAGAGACCCAGTACTTC. This gives the protein CASRLLAGEETQYF.

This clone is a singleton in its sample. The chain recombines TRBV11-2 with TRBJ2-7; D uncertain. In germline, CDR1 is SGHAT, CDR2 FQNNGV. This CDR3 has 13 amino acids. Trimming left V 7 bases short and J 0 bases short, with 10 bases between. The chain's CDR3 is CASKSAFSYEQYF. CDR3 nucleotides: TGTGCCAGCAAAAGTGCGTTCTCCTACGAGCAGTACTTC.

This rearrangement joins TRBV30 to TRBJ1-2; D ambiguous. Trimming left V 2 bases short and J 0 bases short, with 4 bases between. There are 12 residues in the CDR3. CDR1 GTSNPN and CDR2 SVGIG come from the germline V gene (reference sequence). The CDR3 DNA follows: TGTGCCTGGAGTATTACTAACTATGGCTACACCTTC. Encoded protein: CAWSITNYGYTF. Full variable domain (outside the CDR3, taken from reference TRBV30 and TRBJ1-2): SQTIHQWPATLVQPVGSPLSLECTVEGTSNPNLYWYRQAAGRGLQLLFYSVGIGQISSEVPQNLSASRPQDRQFILSSKKLLLSDSGFYLCAWSITNYGYTFGSGTRLTVV.

The chain links TRBV5-1 to TRBJ1-5; 9 nucleotides match TRBD1. Germline lookup yields CDR1 SGHRS and CDR2 YFSETQ. The CDR3 is made up of 15 amino acids. Trimming removed 4 bases from V and 3 bases from J; junction bases left unmatched: 5. The CDR3 loop is CASSAGTGHNQPQHF. CDR3 DNA sequence: TGCGCCAGCAGCGCAGGGACAGGGCACAATCAGCCCCAGCATTTT.